The sequence of this TCR beta chain was determined in a study of T cell repertoires in cytomegalovirus infection. Study background: Signatures in public TCR beta sequences pointed to both CMV infection and matching HLA type. Whole-study findings and limits: The study found HLA-C-restricted CMV-specific TCR beta clonotypes dominating the ex vivo response.

Comments on this clonotype: No antigen is known for it.

MiXCR, run by TCRdb on the reads, gives a single entry per CDR3 protein. The sample records 300,000 or so distinct CDR3 sequences, 20% to 30% being singletons. The CDR3 sequence is 15 residues long. Between the trimmed V and J ends, which lost 4 bases and 8 bases, there was a span of 18 bases. Germline-derived CDR1 and CDR2 are LGHNA and YSLEER. This specimen consisted of cultured PBMCs, obtained from culture after CMV antigen stimulation. This clonotype originated in a human donor in good health (CMV status not recorded). Some clones in this sample may be carry-over from other donors' samples. The gene calls are TRBV4-3 and TRBJ2-1, with D maybe TRBD2 (6 bases). The CDR3 coding sequence is TGCGCCAGCAGCCTCGGGTTGGGGGGTATCGATGAGCAGTTCTTC. This translates into CASSLGLGGIDEQFF.